The 19 T cell receptor beta chains listed next were all sequenced from one sample in a study of T cells after yellow fever vaccination. One entry per CDR3 protein, called by TCRdb with MiXCR from the 5' RACE reads. This sample has 500,000 to 650,000 distinct CDR3 sequences, with 13% found just once. The source was PBMCs, collected on the day of the yellow fever booster vaccination. These TCRs come from a man under 40 who received the YFV17D yellow fever vaccine.

The chain has TRBV20-1 and TRBJ2-3; 9 positions match TRBD2. Per the germline V gene, CDR1 is DFQATT and CDR2 is SNEGSKA (reference sequence). This CDR3 spans 17 amino acids. The J segment lost 4 bases and the V segment lost 1 base, leaving 12 bases of the junction unmatched. The DNA for the CDR3 is TGCAGTGCTAGAGTGGGAGGAATAGCGGGAGTCGCAGATACGCAGTATTTT. This sequence encodes CSARVGGIAGVADTQYF.

Notes on this clonotype: Just one base apart from a much larger clone, this may be a read error. This chain joins TRBV5-4 and TRBJ2-7, with TRBD1 matching over 7 bases. This CDR3 is 14 amino acids long. CDR1 is SGHNT, CDR2 YYREEE, per germline (reference sequence). As DNA, the CDR3 is TGTGCCAGCAGCCACCGGGACAGCTCCTACGGGCAGTACTTC. This sequence encodes CASSHRDSSYGQYF.

This clonotype was seen only a few times. The V gene is TRBV28, the J gene TRBJ1-3; the D is unclear. Trimming pared 1 base from V and 4 bases from J, leaving 11 bases between. CDR3 size: 15 residues. CDR1 is MDHEN, CDR2 SYDVKM, per germline. The CDR3 spells CASSLLVGPGNTIYF. The CDR3 DNA is TGTGCCAGCAGTTTATTGGTAGGGCCGGGAAACACCATATATTTT.

The CDR3 sequence is CASSNRLSGANVLTF. DNA of the CDR3: TGTGCCAGCAGCAATAGGCTCTCTGGGGCCAACGTCCTGACTTTC. J is TRBJ2-6 and V is TRBV3-1, with no clear D. V was cut by 5 bases and J by 0 bases, with 8 bases left in between. Germline lookup yields CDR1 LGHDT and CDR2 YNNKEL (reference sequence). CDR3 length: 15 amino acids.

The table lists this clonotype with many counts. At one boundary the junction diverges from the germline segment, which might be a read error. The gene calls are TRBV7-2 and TRBJ2-5; TRBD1 is a possible D gene (5 bases). Looked up from germline, CDR1 is SGHTA and CDR2 is FQGNSA. The CDR3 has 13 residues. CDR3 sequence reads: CASSFRVGETQYF. For the CDR3, the DNA is TGCGCCAGCAGCTTCAGGGTCGGTGAGACCCAGTACTTC. The full variable domain, completed using reference TRBV7-2 and TRBJ2-5, is GAGVSQSPSNKVTEKGKDVELRCDPISGHTALYWYRQSLGQGLEFLIYFQGNSAPDKSGLPSDRFSAERTGGSVSTLTIQRTQQEDSAVYLCASSFRVGETQYFGPGTRLLVL.

This clonotype showed up just a few times. The V and J genes are TRBV18 and TRBJ1-2; TRBD1 is a possible D gene (6 bases). V lost 5 bases to trimming and J lost 4 bases, with 14 bases between them. Germline V gives CDR1 KGHSH, CDR2 LQKENI. The CDR3 covers 14 residues. The CDR3 DNA follows: TGTGCCAGCTCAGCCTCCACAGGGACCTATGGCTACACCTTC. It translates to CASSASTGTYGYTF. Full variable domain (rest looked up from reference TRBV18 and TRBJ1-2): NAGVMQNPRHLVRRRGQEARLRCSPMKGHSHVYWYRQLPEEGLKFMVYLQKENIIDESGMPKERFSAEFPKEGPSILRIQQVVRGDSAAYFCASSASTGTYGYTFGSGTRLTVV.

In nucleotides, the CDR3 is TGCTTCCGCGGGAGGATGGATACGCAGTATTTT. Its translation is CFRGRMDTQYF. The chain combines TRBV20-1 with TRBJ2-3, with 8 bases lining up with TRBD2. The CDR3 covers 11 residues. Germline CDR1 is DFQATT and CDR2 is SNEGSKA (reference sequence).

The gene calls are TRBV20-1 and TRBJ2-1; 10 nucleotides match TRBD2. J lost 10 bases, V lost 6 bases, and 9 bases had no gene match. Germline CDR1 DFQATT, CDR2 SNEGSKA (reference sequence). This CDR3 spans 13 amino acids. CDR3 coding DNA: TGCAGTGCCGGATTAGCGGGAGGACGGGAGCAGTTCTTC. Encoded protein: CSAGLAGGREQFF.

This clonotype was recorded a few times. The chain links TRBV27 to TRBJ2-1; possibly TRBD1 for D (5 bases). V was shortened by 6 bases and J by 5 bases, with 8 bases between the two germline ends. Germline CDR1 MNHEY, CDR2 SMNVEV (reference sequence). The CDR3 spans 12 residues. The DNA of the CDR3 is TGTGCCAGCAGGTACAGGAACAATGAGCAGTTCTTC. Protein product: CASRYRNNEQFF.

This chain uses TRBV20-1 with TRBJ2-3, with D perhaps TRBD1 or TRBD2 (5 bases each). Germline V CDR1 and CDR2: DFQATT, SNEGSKA (reference sequence). CDR3 length: 14 amino acids. The germline V and J ends were trimmed by 6 bases and 2 bases, with 15 bases remaining between them. The CDR3 spells CSANRGHITDTQYF. The CDR3, as DNA: TGCAGTGCGAACCGGGGCCACATCACAGATACGCAGTATTTT.

The chain couples TRBV6-1 to TRBJ1-5, with D unclear. Germline V gene lookup returns CDR1 MNHNS and CDR2 SASEGT. The CDR3 spans 14 residues. The V and J ends lost 6 bases and 0 bases respectively, with 9 bases between them. CDR3 protein: CASRGHNSNQPQHF. CDR3 sequence (DNA): TGTGCCAGCAGGGGCCATAATAGCAATCAGCCCCAGCATTTT.

In its sample, this clonotype was seen once. This CDR3 is CASSTGGKNTEAFF. DNA for the CDR3: TGTGCCAGCAGCACAGGGGGCAAAAACACTGAAGCTTTCTTT. The chain is built from TRBV7-9 and TRBJ1-1, with 9 positions matching TRBD1. Germline V gene sequence: CDR1 SEHNR, CDR2 FQNEAQ (reference sequence). After removal of 5 bases from V and 2 bases from J, the junction contained 3 bases not matched to a gene. The CDR3 extends over 14 amino acids. The whole variable domain, filled in from reference TRBV7-9 and TRBJ1-1, reads DTGVSQNPRHKITKRGQNVTFRCDPISEHNRLYWYRQTLGQGPEFLTYFQNEAQLEKSRLLSDRFSAERPKGSFSTLEIQRTEQGDSAMYLCASSTGGKNTEAFFGQGTRLTVV.

This clonotype has ten or more counts. The rearrangement links TRBV7-9 to TRBJ2-7; TRBD1 matches at 9 bases. J was trimmed by 5 bases and V by 5 bases; bases with no gene match: 7. CDR3 size: 14 residues. Germline-derived CDR1 and CDR2 are SEHNR and FQNEAQ (reference sequence). The CDR3 nucleotides read TGTGCCAGCAGCCCGGACAGGGGCAGGGACGAGCAGTACTTC. This translates into CASSPDRGRDEQYF.

There are a few counts of this clonotype. The chain is built from TRBV11-2 and TRBJ2-3; the D is unclear. The CDR3 is made up of 13 amino acids. Germline CDR1 reads SGHAT; CDR2 reads FQNNGV. V lost 1 base to trimming and J lost 4 bases, with 6 bases between them. The CDR3 sequence is CASSLVTADTQYF. CDR3 sequence (DNA): TGTGCCAGCAGCTTAGTAACGGCAGATACGCAGTATTTT. Complete variable domain (other parts from reference TRBV11-2 and TRBJ2-3): EAGVAQSPRYKIIEKRQSVAFWCNPISGHATLYWYQQILGQGPKLLIQFQNNGVVDDSQLPKDRFSAERLKGVDSTLKIQPAKLEDSAVYLCASSLVTADTQYFGPGTRLTVL.

Remarks on this clonotype: This could be a read error, since a much larger clone is one nucleotide away. The chain couples TRBV7-2 to TRBJ2-1; D not resolved. The CDR3 length is 15 residues. In germline, CDR1 is SGHTA, CDR2 FQGNSA. CDR3 sequence reads: CASSLAGLAYNELFF. Here the CDR3 DNA reads TGTGCCAGCAGCTTAGCGGGCCTGGCCTACAATGAGCTGTTCTTC.

The rearrangement joins TRBV29-1 to TRBJ2-7, with D perhaps matching TRBD2 (6 bases). Germline CDR1 SQVTM, CDR2 ANQGSEA. Trimming pared 2 bases from V and 5 bases from J, leaving 10 bases between. This CDR3 contains 12 residues. The DNA for the CDR3 is TGCAGCGTTGAATGGGGAGGAAACGAGCAGTACTTC. It codes for CSVEWGGNEQYF.

This clonotype was detected only a few times. The genes are TRBV12-3 or TRBV12-4 and TRBJ1-5, with TRBD1 identical over 9 bases. The CDR3 runs 14 residues. Trimming removed 7 bases from V and 5 bases from J; junction bases left unmatched: 6. CDR3 DNA: TGTGCCAGCACCGCGACAGGGGGGGATCAGCCCCAGCATTTT. Residues: CASTATGGDQPQHF.

The chain couples TRBV27 to TRBJ1-1; no clear D gene. CDR1 is MNHEY, CDR2 SMNVEV, per germline (reference sequence). V dropped 7 bases and J dropped 0 bases, with 18 bases sitting between them. The CDR3 is made up of 16 amino acids. The CDR3 DNA reads TGTGCCAGCAACCCGACGGAATCTGGGGTGAACACTGAAGCTTTCTTT. Its protein product is CASNPTESGVNTEAFF.

The chain combines TRBV5-1 with TRBJ2-2; D ambiguous. V lost 3 bases and J lost 5, with 14 bases in between. The CDR3 runs to 15 residues. Looked up from germline, CDR1 is SGHRS and CDR2 is YFSETQ. This CDR3 is CASSSALGRTGELFF. CDR3 bases: TGCGCCAGCAGCTCCGCCCTAGGAAGGACCGGGGAGCTGTTTTTT.